These 14 T cell receptor beta chains were sequenced from one sample in a study of shared clonotypes between healthy human individuals. Using immunoSEQ multiplex PCR, the repertoire was profiled, and TCRdb retains in-frame clones only, with some absent. The top ten hold approximately 0.32% of the sample, which has roughly 400,000 clones, roughly 96% seen once. Sequencing was done on a sample of memory CD8+ T cells sorted from blood. The subset is: CD45RO+ cells pooled with CCR7-negative TemRA cells. All receptors derive from a man aged 25-40 years in good health.

This chain uses TRBV10-3 with TRBJ2-7; TRBD2 matches at 14 bases. Trimming cost V 3 bases and J 7 bases; bases outside gene matches: 8. The CDR3 is 16 amino acids. Germline loops: CDR1 ENHRY, CDR2 SYGVKD. CDR3 amino acids: CAISDPGLAGEREQYF. Here the CDR3 DNA reads TGTGCCATCAGTGATCCGGGACTAGCGGGAGAGAGAGAGCAGTACTTC.

The chain uses TRBV5-1 and TRBJ1-5; D not certain. The V end lost 1 base, the J end lost 0 bases, and 2 bases lay between the germline ends. Germline V gene sequence: CDR1 SGHRS, CDR2 YFSETQ. The CDR3 totals 13 residues. This CDR3 reads CASSLSSNQPQHF. CDR3 nucleotide sequence: TGCGCCAGCAGCTTGAGTAGCAATCAGCCCCAGCATTTT. Variable domain in full (rest from reference TRBV5-1 and TRBJ1-5): KAGVTQTPRYLIKTRGQQVTLSCSPISGHRSVSWYQQTPGQGLQFLFEYFSETQRNKGNFPGRFSGRQFSNSRSEMNVSTLELGDSALYLCASSLSSNQPQHFGDGTRLSIL.

On this clone: This sample includes further DNA sequences coding for the same CDR3. This rearrangement joins TRBV7-8 to TRBJ2-7; 13 bases line up with TRBD2. The ends lost 5 bases at V and 4 bases at J; junction bases unmatched: 5. Germline V lookup: CDR1 SGHVS, CDR2 FQNEAQ. The CDR3 is made up of 15 amino acids. The CDR3 is CASSPRTSGSYEQYF. In DNA form, the CDR3 reads TGTGCCAGCAGCCCGAGGACTAGCGGGAGTTACGAGCAGTACTTC.

This chain uses TRBV27 with TRBJ1-5; D uncertain. The V end was cut by 5 bases, the J end by 2 bases, with 19 bases between. The CDR3 is 17 residues long. Per germline, CDR1 MNHEY and CDR2 SMNVEV (reference sequence). The DNA of the CDR3 is TGTGCCAGCAGTCCCTTCCCGACGAGGCTGGGCAATCAGCCCCAGCATTTT. This codes for CASSPFPTRLGNQPQHF.

This chain joins TRBV6-1 and TRBJ1-5; D call uncertain. Germline V gives CDR1 MNHNS, CDR2 SASEGT. The CDR3 is 17 amino acids. The germline V and J ends were trimmed by 2 bases and 2 bases, with 16 bases remaining between them. The CDR3 bases are TGTGCCAGCAGTGAATATTTTAAGGTTGGCGGCAATCAGCCCCAGCATTTT. Translated: CASSEYFKVGGNQPQHF.

The chain couples TRBV4-1 to TRBJ2-7; D assignment may be TRBD1 or TRBD2 (5 bases each). CDR1 is MGHRA and CDR2 is YSYEKL in the germline V gene. Trimming cost V 2 bases and J 2 bases, with 13 bases left between them. This CDR3 region has 15 residues. The CDR3 DNA follows: TGCGCCAGCAGCCAACCGGGGTGGGGGACCTACGAGCAGTACTTC. This encodes CASSQPGWGTYEQYF.

This chain joins TRBV5-4 and TRBJ2-2; the match to TRBD1 covers 10 bases. Looked up from germline, CDR1 is SGHNT and CDR2 is YYREEE (reference sequence). Losses at the gene ends were 4 bases for V and 1 base for J; bases not matched to a gene: 4. This CDR3 region has 16 residues. This CDR3 is CASSRDRGRNTGELFF. DNA for the CDR3: TGTGCCAGCAGCAGGGACAGGGGACGGAACACCGGGGAGCTGTTTTTT.

The V gene is TRBV9, the J gene TRBJ2-3, with D possibly matching TRBD1 (6 bases). Germline CDR1 SGDLS, CDR2 YYNGEE. The CDR3 covers 10 residues. V was shortened by 1 base and J by 14 bases, with 8 bases between the two germline ends. The CDR3 region is CASSVRGRYF. CDR3 sequence (DNA): TGTGCCAGCAGCGTAAGGGGGAGGTATTTT.

The rearrangement uses TRBV28 and TRBJ1-4; the D gene is possibly TRBD1 (5 bases). There are 14 residues in the CDR3. The V end lost 6 bases, the J end lost 8 bases, and 16 bases lay between the germline ends. CDR1 is MDHEN and CDR2 is SYDVKM in the germline V gene. CDR3 protein: CASSEGRGREKLFF. CDR3 DNA: TGTGCCAGCAGCGAGGGGAGGGGTAGAGAAAAACTGTTTTTT.

V and J are TRBV28 and TRBJ2-3; 12 nucleotides align to TRBD2. V was pared by 6 bases and J by 4 bases, with 2 bases of the junction left unmatched. Germline CDR1 MDHEN, CDR2 SYDVKM. The CDR3 covers 14 residues. In nucleotides, the CDR3 is TGTGCCAGCAGACTAGCGGGAGGCGCAGATACGCAGTATTTT. Protein: CASRLAGGADTQYF.

CDR3 in amino acids: CAWSLVRGRVDTQYF. DNA of the CDR3: TGTGCCTGGAGTTTGGTCAGGGGGCGAGTAGATACGCAGTATTTT. The chain is built from TRBV30 and TRBJ2-3, with 8 nucleotides matching TRBD1. The CDR3 is made up of 15 amino acids. V shed 2 bases and J 5 bases; nucleotides not matched to a gene: 9. CDR1 is GTSNPN and CDR2 is SVGIG in the germline V gene (reference sequence).

This chain uses TRBV28 with TRBJ2-7; 7 positions agree with TRBD2. The CDR3 loop spans 15 amino acids. With 6 bases clipped from V and 3 bases from J, the junction kept 11 bases outside the gene matches. The germline CDR1 and CDR2 sequences are MDHEN and SYDVKM. This CDR3 is CASSSGPSGVYEQYF. The CDR3 DNA follows: TGTGCCAGCAGCTCCGGCCCTAGCGGTGTCTACGAGCAGTACTTC.

This chain links TRBV6-5 with TRBJ2-7, with D unclear. V gave up 0 bases and J gave up 0 bases, with 9 bases separating them. The germline gives CDR1 MNHEY, CDR2 SVGAGI. There are 15 residues in the CDR3. CDR3 loop: CASSYSILNSYEQYF. The CDR3 bases are TGTGCCAGCAGTTACTCGATACTAAACTCCTACGAGCAGTACTTC.

The chain is built from TRBV7-2 and TRBJ1-5, with TRBD1 as a possible D gene (6 bases). Germline values: CDR1 SGHTA, CDR2 FQGNSA. V was shortened by 4 bases and J by 7 bases, with 14 bases between the two germline ends. The CDR3 extends over 14 amino acids. CDR3 DNA: TGTGCCAGCAGCTGGTCAAACAGGGCCCAGCCCCAGCATTTT. Its protein is CASSWSNRAQPQHF.